This T cell receptor beta chain was sequenced in a study of blood T cell repertoires in COVID-19. The overall study: Material from acute and convalescent COVID-19 was sourced from the United States, Italy and Spain.

Sequencing used immunoSEQ multiplex PCR; TCRdb keeps in-frame clones, though not all of them. Of 250,000 to 300,000 clones listed, approximately 90% are singletons. The CDR3 is made up of 12 amino acids. V lost 7 bases, J lost 11 bases, and 9 bases stayed unmatched. Germline V lookup: CDR1 SQVTM, CDR2 ANQGSEA. Those who participated ranged in age from roughly 18 to 100 years and resided in 20 to 25 US areas. The chain recombines TRBV29-1 with TRBJ1-5; 9 positions match TRBD1. Source material: PBMCs or T cells enriched from blood (not recorded which). The receptor comes from a woman between 35 and 50 years old with acute COVID-19. The CDR3 region is CSAGDRVGSQHF. Here the CDR3 DNA reads TGCAGCGCTGGGGACAGGGTTGGGTCCCAGCATTTT.